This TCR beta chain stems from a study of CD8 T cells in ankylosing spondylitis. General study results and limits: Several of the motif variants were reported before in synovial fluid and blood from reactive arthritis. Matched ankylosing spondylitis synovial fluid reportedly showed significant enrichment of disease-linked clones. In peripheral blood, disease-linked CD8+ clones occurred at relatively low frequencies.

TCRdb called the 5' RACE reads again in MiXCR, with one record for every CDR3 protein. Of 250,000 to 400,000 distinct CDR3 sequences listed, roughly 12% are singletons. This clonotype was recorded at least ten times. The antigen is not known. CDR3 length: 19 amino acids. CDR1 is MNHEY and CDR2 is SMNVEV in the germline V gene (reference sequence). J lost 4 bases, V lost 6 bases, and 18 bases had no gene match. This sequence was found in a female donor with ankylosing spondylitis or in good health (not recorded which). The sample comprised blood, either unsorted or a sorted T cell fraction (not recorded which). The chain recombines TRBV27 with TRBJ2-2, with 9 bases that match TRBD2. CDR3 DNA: TGTGCCAGCAGCACCCCCGTGCGTAGCGGGAGATTAATCACCGGGGAGCTGTTTTTT. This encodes CASSTPVRSGRLITGELFF.